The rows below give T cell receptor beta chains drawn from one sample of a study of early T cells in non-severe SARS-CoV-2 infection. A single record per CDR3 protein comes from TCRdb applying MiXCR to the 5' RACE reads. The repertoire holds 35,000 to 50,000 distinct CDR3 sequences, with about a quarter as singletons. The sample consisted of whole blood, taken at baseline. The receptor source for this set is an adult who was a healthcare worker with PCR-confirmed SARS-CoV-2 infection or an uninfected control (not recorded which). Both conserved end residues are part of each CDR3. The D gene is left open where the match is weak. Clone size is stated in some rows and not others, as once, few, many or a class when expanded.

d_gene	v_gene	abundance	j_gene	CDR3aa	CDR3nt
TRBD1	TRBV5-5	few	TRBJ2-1	CASSTGQAYNEQFF	TGTGCCAGCAGCACAGGACAGGCCTACAATGAGCAGTTCTTC
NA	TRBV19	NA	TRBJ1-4	CASSPTSGINEKLFF	TGTGCCAGTAGTCCTACATCCGGGATTAATGAAAAACTGTTTTTT
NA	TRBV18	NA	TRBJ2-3	CASSPPYGTDTQYF	TGTGCCAGCTCACCACCTTATGGCACAGATACGCAGTATTTT
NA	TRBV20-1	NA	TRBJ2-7	CSARDRGAAYEQYF	TGCAGTGCTAGAGATCGGGGGGCCGCCTACGAGCAGTACTTC
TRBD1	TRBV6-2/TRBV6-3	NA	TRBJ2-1	CASSNRGISYNEQFF	TGTGCCAGCAGCAACAGGGGCATCTCCTACAATGAGCAGTTCTTC
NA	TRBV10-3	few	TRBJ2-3	CATVPGPNRDTQYF	TGTGCCACCGTACCGGGCCCAAATAGGGATACGCAGTATTTT
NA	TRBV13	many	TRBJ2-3	CASQREGGAGGTDTQYF	TGTGCCAGCCAACGAGAGGGAGGCGCAGGGGGCACAGATACGCAGTATTTT
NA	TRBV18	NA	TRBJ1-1	CASSRGARNTEAFF	TGTGCCAGCTCACGGGGGGCGCGGAACACTGAAGCTTTCTTT
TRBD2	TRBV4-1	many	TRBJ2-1	CASSRPRVKQRGGPENEQFF	TGCGCCAGCAGCCGTCCCCGGGTTAAACAGCGGGGGGGCCCTGAGAATGAGCAGTTCTTC
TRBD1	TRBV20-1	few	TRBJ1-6	CSASGDRGNSPLHF	TGCAGTGCTAGCGGGGACAGGGGGAATTCACCCCTCCACTTT